This T cell receptor beta chain is drawn from a study of glioma-infiltrating T cells. Study-wide results and caveats: Tissue and blood shared very few CDR3 sequences. Non-neoplastic patients had below-expected tissue-blood divergence, while all gliomas exceeded expectation.

Amplification of TCR alpha and beta CDR3 regions from RNA used iRepertoire nested multiplex PCR. TCRdb ran MiXCR on the multiplex PCR reads and lists one entry per CDR3 protein. The repertoire consists of approximately 140,000 distinct CDR3 sequences, with roughly a quarter occurring once and the leading ten covering over 25%. Germline V CDR1 and CDR2: SQVTM, ANQGSEA. The CDR3 is 10 residues long. V was cut by 5 bases and J by 5 bases, with 4 bases left in between. Details on this clonotype: Its antigen is not identified.

The genes are TRBV29-1 and TRBJ2-1; D not resolved. This clonotype was sampled from a human donor with low-grade glioma or glioblastoma, undergoing nonglioma brain surgery, or in good health (not recorded which). Sequencing was done on a sample of glioma tissue, nonneoplastic brain tissue, or PBMCs (not recorded which). CDR3 sequence reads: CSVSDNEQFF. As DNA, the CDR3 is TGCAGCGTTTCGGACAATGAGCAGTTCTTC.